This T cell receptor (beta chain) comes out of a study of T cell changes during pregnancy in multiple sclerosis. The V segment lost 3 bases and the J segment 2 bases; nucleotides outside the gene matches: 6. This CDR3 has 16 amino acids. Germline CDR1 SGHNT, CDR2 YENEEA. Measured with immunoSEQ multiplex PCR; TCRdb has only the in-frame clones, and not every one. The table has 65,000 to 85,000 clones, roughly 90% seen once. This receptor was identified in a female donor in good health, enrolled as a control in a pregnancy study. The sample here was peripheral blood, taken after pregnancy. The chain uses TRBV11-3 and TRBJ2-3; 9 nucleotides line up with TRBD2. The CDR3 coding sequence is TGTGCCAGCAGCTTCAGTCTAGCGGGATTCACAGATACGCAGTATTTT. Translation gives CASSFSLAGFTDTQYF.